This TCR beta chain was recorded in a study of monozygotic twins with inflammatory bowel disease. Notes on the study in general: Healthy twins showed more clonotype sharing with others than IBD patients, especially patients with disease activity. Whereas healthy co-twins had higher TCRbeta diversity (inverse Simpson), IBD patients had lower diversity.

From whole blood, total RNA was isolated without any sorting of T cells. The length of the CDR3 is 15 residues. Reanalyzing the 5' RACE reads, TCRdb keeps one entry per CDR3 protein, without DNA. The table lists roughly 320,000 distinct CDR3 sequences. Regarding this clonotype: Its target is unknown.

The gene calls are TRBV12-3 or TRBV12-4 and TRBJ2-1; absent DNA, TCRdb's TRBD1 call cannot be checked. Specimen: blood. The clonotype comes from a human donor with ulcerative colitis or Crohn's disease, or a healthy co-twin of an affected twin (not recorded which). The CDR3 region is CASSLGGHNYNEQFF.